This T cell receptor (beta chain) came from a study of T cells in Graves' hyperthyroidism and ophthalmopathy. The study left out patients who had uncontrolled infection, other autoimmune disease, pregnancy or lactation. For the diagnoses, clinical symptoms, serum thyroxine and TRAb, thyroid ultrasound and orbital computed tomography were used. PBMCs stemmed from approximately 10 ml fresh peripheral blood. Amplified TCR beta CDR3 regions derived from RNA transcripts. First-round RT-PCR targeting the TCR CDR3 was performed with the HTBI primer set. Each CDR3 protein gets one entry after TCRdb re-called the multiplex PCR reads with MiXCR. The table lists 340,000 or so distinct CDR3 sequences, 15% to 20% of them singletons, with less than 65% in the top ten. Looked up from germline, CDR1 is MNHNS and CDR2 is SASEGT. Trimming took off 5 bases at V and 0 bases at J, with 11 bases between the two ends. There are 14 residues in the CDR3.

Points from the study as a whole: Blood also carried most thyroid clonotypes expanded above 0.001.

This clonotype was recorded many times. The antigen is not known. The chain employs TRBV6-1 and TRBJ2-7; D is possibly TRBD1 (6 bases). The sequence derives from a woman in her 50s with Graves' hyperthyroidism. The sample was blood. The CDR3 region has the DNA TGTGCCAGCAGTCTTCAGGGGACCTCCTACGAGCAGTACTTC. Amino acid sequence: CASSLQGTSYEQYF.